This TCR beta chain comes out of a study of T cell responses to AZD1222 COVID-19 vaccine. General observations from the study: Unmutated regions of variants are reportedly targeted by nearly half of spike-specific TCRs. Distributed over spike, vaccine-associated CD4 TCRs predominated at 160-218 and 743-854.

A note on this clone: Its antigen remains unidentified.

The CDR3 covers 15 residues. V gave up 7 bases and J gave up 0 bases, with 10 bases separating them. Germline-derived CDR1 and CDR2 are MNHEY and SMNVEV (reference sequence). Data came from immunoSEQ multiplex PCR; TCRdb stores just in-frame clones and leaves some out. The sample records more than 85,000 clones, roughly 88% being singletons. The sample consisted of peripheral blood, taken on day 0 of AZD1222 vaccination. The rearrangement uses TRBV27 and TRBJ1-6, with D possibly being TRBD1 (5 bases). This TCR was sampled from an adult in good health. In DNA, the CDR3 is TGTGCCAGCACGCAGGGATACTCCTATAATTCACCCCTCCACTTT. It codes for CASTQGYSYNSPLHF.